The present T cell receptor beta chain was sequenced within a study of shared clonotypes between healthy human individuals. The study, taken as a whole, reports: Sequencing depth was a factor that was expected to affect clonotype sharing among donors.

Some clones are missing from TCRdb's copy, which holds only in-frame ones; the method was immunoSEQ multiplex PCR. This table has about 980,000 clones, about 80% appearing once. In the case of this clone: The antigen is unknown.

The V and J ends lost 6 bases and 8 bases respectively, with 19 bases between them. The CDR3 is made up of 14 amino acids. Germline V CDR1 and CDR2: MNHEY, SVGAGI. The source of this sequence is a man aged 18 to 30 in good health. V usage is TRBV6-5 and J usage is TRBJ1-2; TRBD1 might be the D (5 bases). Sequenced: memory CD4+ T cells sorted from blood. Documented subset: CD45RA-negative fraction. The CDR3 region has the DNA TGTGCCAGCAGCCCCGGGACCCCAGTTGGAGGCTACACCTTC. Encoded protein: CASSPGTPVGGYTF.